What follows are 20 T cell receptor beta chains derived from one specimen sequenced in a study of T cell repertoires in cytomegalovirus infection. Using its own MiXCR run on the reads, TCRdb lists one record per CDR3 protein. Of about 63,000 distinct CDR3 sequences in the sample, around 20% were seen once. The antigens of these receptors remain unknown. The sequencing here drew on CD8+ T cells from cultured PBMCs, taken from culture after CMV antigen stimulation. The receptors here all came from a human donor in good health (CMV status not recorded). Some clones in this sample may be carry-over from other donors' samples.

This clonotype was counted only a few times. This sequence joins TRBV28 and TRBJ1-3; a possible D gene is TRBD1 (6 bases). Trimming removed 5 bases from V and 2 bases from J, with 22 bases in between. Per the germline V gene, CDR1 is MDHEN and CDR2 is SYDVKM. The CDR3 consists of 18 residues. CDR3 nucleotide sequence: TGTGCCAGCAGTCCCATCGCGTGGGACACCCCAGCTGGAAACACCATATATTTT. This sequence encodes CASSPIAWDTPAGNTIYF.

The chain joins TRBV14 to TRBJ2-7; a weak D match, TRBD1 (5 bases). CDR1 and CDR2 from the germline V gene are SGHDN and FVKESK. The CDR3 has 12 residues. V lost 0 bases, J lost 9 bases, and 9 bases lay in between. The CDR3 loop reads CASSQDRVRQYF. Here the CDR3 DNA reads TGTGCCAGCAGCCAAGACAGGGTGCGGCAGTACTTC.

V usage is TRBV24-1 and J usage is TRBJ1-4; 10 nucleotides agree with TRBD1. The V and J ends lost 4 bases and 8 bases, in that order; junction bases with no gene match: 6. Germline values: CDR1 KGHDR, CDR2 SFDVKD. CDR3 length: 15 amino acids. CDR3 DNA: TGTGCCACCAGTGACCCGGGACAGGGGACGGAAAAACTGTTTTTT. Amino acid sequence: CATSDPGQGTEKLFF.

This clonotype was found many times. Written as DNA, the CDR3 is TGTGCCAGCAGCTTATGGGGCGGGGGGGGCACAGATACGCAGTATTTT. Translated, it gives CASSLWGGGGTDTQYF. This chain links TRBV7-8 with TRBJ2-3; 9 bases agree with TRBD2. Germline lookup yields CDR1 SGHVS and CDR2 FQNEAQ. V lost 2 bases and J lost 1; bases outside the gene matches: 4. The length of the CDR3 is 16 residues.

CDR3 DNA: TGTGCCAGCAGAAAACAGGGGAGTGAAGCTTTCTTT. It encodes CASRKQGSEAFF. The rearrangement uses TRBV7-6 and TRBJ1-1; 7 bases line up with TRBD1. There are 12 residues in the CDR3. The V and J ends lost 6 bases and 7 bases, in that order; junction bases with no gene match: 5. Germline loops: CDR1 SGHVS, CDR2 FNYEAQ.

This clonotype was counted only a few times. The chain links TRBV7-3 to TRBJ1-6; D is unclear. The CDR3 totals 13 residues. Germline CDR1 and CDR2: SGHTA and FQGTGA. V lost 2 bases, J lost 8 bases, and 7 bases lay in between. DNA of the CDR3: TGTGCCAGCAGCTTATTAAGTCATTCACCCCTCCACTTT. Translated, it gives CASSLLSHSPLHF.

In this sample, this clonotype turned up many times. The chain joins TRBV7-2 to TRBJ2-1; 10 bases agree with TRBD2. V was clipped by 4 bases and J by 6 bases; unmatched bases: 12. Germline values: CDR1 SGHTA, CDR2 FQGNSA. This CDR3 has 17 amino acids. The CDR3 DNA reads as TGTGCCAGCAGCTCGCCGTTCCTAGCGGGGGCCCTCAATGAGCAGTTCTTC. This encodes CASSSPFLAGALNEQFF.

This clonotype was observed a few times. The V call is TRBV9, the J call TRBJ2-3, with D possibly being TRBD2 (6 bases). The CDR3 totals 15 residues. The germline V gene has CDR1 SGDLS and CDR2 YYNGEE. V dropped 2 bases and J dropped 4 bases, with 14 bases sitting between them. CDR3 protein: CASSVPGGGADTQYF. The DNA of the CDR3 is TGTGCCAGCAGCGTCCCCGGGGGAGGCGCAGATACGCAGTATTTT. The full variable domain, its missing parts supplied by reference TRBV9 and TRBJ2-3, is DSGVTQTPKHLITATGQRVTLRCSPRSGDLSVYWYQQSLDQGLQFLIQYYNGEERAKGNILERFSAQQFPDLHSELNLSSLELGDSALYFCASSVPGGGADTQYFGPGTRLTVL.

In the case of this clonotype: At one boundary the junction diverges from the germline segment, which might be a read error. The gene calls are TRBV7-2 and TRBJ2-1; 14 nucleotides agree with TRBD2. Per germline, CDR1 SGHTA and CDR2 FQGNSA. The CDR3 runs 12 residues. The CDR3 reads CASSFGLAGGIF. In DNA form, the CDR3 reads TGTGCCAGCAGCTTCGGACTAGCGGGGGGTATCTTC.

The V gene is TRBV7-2, the J gene TRBJ2-7; D remains unclear. The CDR3 contains 13 residues. CDR1 and CDR2 (germline): SGHTA, FQGNSA. V dropped 1 base and J dropped 3 bases, with 7 bases sitting between them. CDR3 sequence (DNA): TGTGCCAGCAGCTTAGACCTGGTCTACGAGCAGTACTTC. Protein sequence: CASSLDLVYEQYF.

This clonotype occurred a few times. V gene TRBV7-2 combines with J gene TRBJ2-7; TRBD1 matches at 7 bases. CDR1 SGHTA and CDR2 FQGNSA come from the germline V gene. This CDR3 is 13 amino acids long. Trimming at V came to 5 bases and at J to 2 bases, leaving 3 bases not matched to a gene. DNA of the CDR3: TGTGCCAGCAGCCGGGACAGACCCTACGAGCAGTACTTC. It encodes CASSRDRPYEQYF.

The chain couples TRBV6-1 to TRBJ2-3, with 10 bases that match TRBD1. Germline V gives CDR1 MNHNS, CDR2 SASEGT. The CDR3 is 16 amino acids. Losses at the gene ends were 6 bases for V and 4 bases for J; bases not matched to a gene: 10. The CDR3 loop is CASSSGTGERPDTQYF. The CDR3 DNA follows: TGTGCCAGCAGCTCCGGGACAGGGGAGCGACCAGATACGCAGTATTTT.

This clonotype was counted only a few times. One end of the junction varies from germline; a read error may be responsible. The V call is TRBV6-6, the J call TRBJ2-1; TRBD2 matches 10 bases. Germline CDR1 reads MNHNY; CDR2 reads SVGAGI (reference sequence). The CDR3 is made up of 16 amino acids. CDR3 sequence (DNA): TGTGCGAGCAGTTACCACCTAGCGGGGGAATACAATGAGCAGTTCTTC. Translated, it gives CASSYHLAGEYNEQFF.

The V call is TRBV7-2, the J call TRBJ2-7, with D uncertain. Trimming pared 5 bases from V and 3 bases from J, leaving 8 bases between. The length of the CDR3 is 12 residues. From germline, CDR1 is SGHTA and CDR2 FQGNSA. The CDR3 spells CASSLDNYEQYF. In DNA, the CDR3 is TGTGCCAGCAGCCTAGACAACTACGAGCAGTACTTC. Looking up the rest from reference TRBV7-2 and TRBJ2-7 gives the full variable domain: GAGVSQSPSNKVTEKGKDVELRCDPISGHTALYWYRQSLGQGLEFLIYFQGNSAPDKSGLPSDRFSAERTGGSVSTLTIQRTQQEDSAVYLCASSLDNYEQYFGPGTRLTVT.

The rearrangement joins TRBV7-2 to TRBJ1-1; TRBD1 might be the D (5 bases). V gave up 1 base and J gave up 0 bases, with 9 bases separating them. Germline loops: CDR1 SGHTA, CDR2 FQGNSA. The CDR3 length is 15 residues. The CDR3 spells CASSLEMTVNTEAFF. In DNA form, the CDR3 reads TGTGCCAGCAGCTTAGAGATGACAGTGAACACTGAAGCTTTCTTT.

V and J are TRBV11-2 and TRBJ2-7; D may be TRBD1 (5 bases). Trimming pared 5 bases from V and 4 bases from J, leaving 12 bases between. The CDR3 runs 13 residues. Germline V lookup: CDR1 SGHAT, CDR2 FQNNGV. The CDR3 is CASSAGYRYEQYF. CDR3 DNA: TGTGCCAGCAGCGCAGGGTATCGATACGAGCAGTACTTC.

The sample holds a few counts of this clonotype. The chain carries TRBV12-3 or TRBV12-4 and TRBJ2-1, with D possibly being TRBD1 (6 bases). V was shortened by 6 bases and J by 2 bases, with 14 bases between the two germline ends. CDR3 length: 15 amino acids. The CDR3 loop reads CASREDRYPYNEQFF. CDR3 in DNA: TGTGCCAGCAGGGAGGACAGATATCCCTACAATGAGCAGTTCTTC.

This clonotype was seen a handful of times. The gene calls are TRBV12-3 or TRBV12-4 and TRBJ2-3; 9 bases align to TRBD1. CDR3 size: 17 residues. Trimming at V came to 2 bases and at J to 4 bases, leaving 10 bases not matched to a gene. As DNA, the CDR3 is TGTGCCAGCAGTTTATCCGGGACAGGGTTATGGGCAGATACGCAGTATTTT. This codes for CASSLSGTGLWADTQYF.

This clonotype was seen a handful of times. The V and J genes are TRBV4-2 and TRBJ1-5; weak D call: TRBD1 (6 bases). This CDR3 region has 16 residues. The germline V gene encodes CDR1 LGHNA and CDR2 YNFKEQ. Trimming pared 0 bases from V and 2 bases from J, leaving 11 bases between. The CDR3 loop is CASSQEGAGGNQPQHF. The CDR3 coding sequence is TGTGCCAGCAGCCAAGAAGGAGCAGGGGGCAATCAGCCCCAGCATTTT.

The chain is built from TRBV15 and TRBJ1-1; D is uncertain. The V gene lost 5 bases and the J gene lost 0 bases, with 10 bases spanning the gap. Germline V gene data show CDR1 as LNHNV and CDR2 as YYDKDF (reference sequence). The CDR3 loop spans 14 amino acids. CDR3 protein: CATSSERVNTEAFF. CDR3 DNA: TGTGCCACCAGCTCCGAGAGGGTGAACACTGAAGCTTTCTTT.